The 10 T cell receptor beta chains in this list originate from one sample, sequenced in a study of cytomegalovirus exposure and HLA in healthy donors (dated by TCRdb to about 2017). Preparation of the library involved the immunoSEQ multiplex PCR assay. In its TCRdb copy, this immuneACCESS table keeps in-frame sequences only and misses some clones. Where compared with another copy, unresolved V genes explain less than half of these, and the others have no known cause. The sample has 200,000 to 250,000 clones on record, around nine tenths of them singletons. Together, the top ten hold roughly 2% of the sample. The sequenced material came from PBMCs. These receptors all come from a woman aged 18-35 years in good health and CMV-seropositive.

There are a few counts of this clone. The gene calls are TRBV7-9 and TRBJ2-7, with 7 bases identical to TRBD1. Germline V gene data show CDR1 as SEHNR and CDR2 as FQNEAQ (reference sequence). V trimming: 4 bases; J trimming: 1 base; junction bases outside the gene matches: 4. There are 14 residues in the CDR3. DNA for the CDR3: TGTGCCAGCAGCTGGCCAGGGGGATCCTACGAGCAGTACTTC. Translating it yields CASSWPGGSYEQYF. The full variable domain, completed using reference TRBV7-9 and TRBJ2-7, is DTGVSQNPRHKITKRGQNVTFRCDPISEHNRLYWYRQTLGQGPEFLTYFQNEAQLEKSRLLSDRFSAERPKGSFSTLEIQRTEQGDSAMYLCASSWPGGSYEQYFGPGTRLTVT.

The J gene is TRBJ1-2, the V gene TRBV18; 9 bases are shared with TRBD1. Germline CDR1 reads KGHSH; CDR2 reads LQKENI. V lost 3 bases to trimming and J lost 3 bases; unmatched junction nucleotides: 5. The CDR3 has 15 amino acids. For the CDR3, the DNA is TGTGCCAGCTCACCCGGGACAGGGACGCACTATGGCTACACCTTC. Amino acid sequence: CASSPGTGTHYGYTF. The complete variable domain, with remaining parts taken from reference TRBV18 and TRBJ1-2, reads NAGVMQNPRHLVRRRGQEARLRCSPMKGHSHVYWYRQLPEEGLKFMVYLQKENIIDESGMPKERFSAEFPKEGPSILRIQQVVRGDSAAYFCASSPGTGTHYGYTFGSGTRLTVV.

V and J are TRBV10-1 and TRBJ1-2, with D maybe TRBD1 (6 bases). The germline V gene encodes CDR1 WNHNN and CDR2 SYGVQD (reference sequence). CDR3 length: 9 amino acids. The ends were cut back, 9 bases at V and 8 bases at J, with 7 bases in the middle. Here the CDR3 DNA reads TGCGCCAGGGACAGAGGCTACACCTTC. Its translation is CARDRGYTF.

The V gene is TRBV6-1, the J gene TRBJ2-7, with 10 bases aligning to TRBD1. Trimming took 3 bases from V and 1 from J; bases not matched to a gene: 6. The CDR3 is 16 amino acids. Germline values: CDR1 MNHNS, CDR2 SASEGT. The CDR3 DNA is TGTGCCAGCAGTGATCGACGGGACAGGGGTTCCTACGAGCAGTACTTC. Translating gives CASSDRRDRGSYEQYF.

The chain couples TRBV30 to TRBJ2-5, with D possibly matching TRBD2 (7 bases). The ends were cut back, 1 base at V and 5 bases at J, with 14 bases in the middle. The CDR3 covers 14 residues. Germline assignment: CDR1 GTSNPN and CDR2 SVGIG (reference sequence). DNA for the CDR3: TGTGCCTGGAGTGACGGAGGGGGGGTCGAGACCCAGTACTTC. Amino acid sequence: CAWSDGGGVETQYF.

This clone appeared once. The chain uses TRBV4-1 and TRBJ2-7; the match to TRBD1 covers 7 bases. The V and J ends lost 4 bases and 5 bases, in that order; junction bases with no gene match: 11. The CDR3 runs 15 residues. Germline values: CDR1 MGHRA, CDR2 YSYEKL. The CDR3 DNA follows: TGCGCCAGCAGCCTATTCTCAGACAGGGCGCACGAGCAGTACTTC. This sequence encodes CASSLFSDRAHEQYF.

In DNA form, the CDR3 reads TGTGCCAGCAGTGAAGCGCGGAGGGGAAGGCAGCCCCAGCATTTT. Translating it yields CASSEARRGRQPQHF. V usage is TRBV2 and J usage is TRBJ1-5, with D possibly TRBD1 on 5 matching bases. Germline CDR1 is SNHLY and CDR2 is FYNNEI. The CDR3 extends over 15 amino acids. The ends were cut back, 0 bases at V and 7 bases at J, with 13 bases in the middle. Complete variable domain (other parts from reference TRBV2 and TRBJ1-5): EPEVTQTPSHQVTQMGQEVILRCVPISNHLYFYWYRQILGQKVEFLVSFYNNEISEKSEIFDDQFSVERPDGSNFTLKIRSTKLEDSAMYFCASSEARRGRQPQHFGDGTRLSIL.

The CDR3 sequence: CASSELRIEAFF. The DNA for the CDR3 is TGTGCCAGCAGTGAACTGCGAATTGAAGCTTTCTTT. J is TRBJ1-1 and V is TRBV6-1; D remains unclear. This CDR3 has 12 residues. V was trimmed by 2 bases and J by 7 bases, leaving 8 bases between them. Germline V gene sequence: CDR1 MNHNS, CDR2 SASEGT.

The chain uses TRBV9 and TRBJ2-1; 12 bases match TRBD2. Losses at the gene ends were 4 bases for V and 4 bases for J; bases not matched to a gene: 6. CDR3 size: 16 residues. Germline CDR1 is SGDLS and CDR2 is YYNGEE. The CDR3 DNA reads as TGTGCCAGCAGCCCCCGGACTAGCGGGATATACAATGAGCAGTTCTTC. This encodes CASSPRTSGIYNEQFF. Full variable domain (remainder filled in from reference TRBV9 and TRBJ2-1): DSGVTQTPKHLITATGQRVTLRCSPRSGDLSVYWYQQSLDQGLQFLIQYYNGEERAKGNILERFSAQQFPDLHSELNLSSLELGDSALYFCASSPRTSGIYNEQFFGPGTRLTVL.

CDR3 in amino acids: CASSFFSGSEQFF. The CDR3 coding sequence is TGCGCCAGCAGCTTCTTTAGCGGGAGCGAGCAGTTCTTC. The chain recombines TRBV5-1 with TRBJ2-1, with 9 bases that match TRBD2. CDR3 length equals 13 residues. Trimming at V came to 2 bases and at J to 10 bases, leaving 4 bases not matched to a gene. Germline V lookup: CDR1 SGHRS, CDR2 YFSETQ.